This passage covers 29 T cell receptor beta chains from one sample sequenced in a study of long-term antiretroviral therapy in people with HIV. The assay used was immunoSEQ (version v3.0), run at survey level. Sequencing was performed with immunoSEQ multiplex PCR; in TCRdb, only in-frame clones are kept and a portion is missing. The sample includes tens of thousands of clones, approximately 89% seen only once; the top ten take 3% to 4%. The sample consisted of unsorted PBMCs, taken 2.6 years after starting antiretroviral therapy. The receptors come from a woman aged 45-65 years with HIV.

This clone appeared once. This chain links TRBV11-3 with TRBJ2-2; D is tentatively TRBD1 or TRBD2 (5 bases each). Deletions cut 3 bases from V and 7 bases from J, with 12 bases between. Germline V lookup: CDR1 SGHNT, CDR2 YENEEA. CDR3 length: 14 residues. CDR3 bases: TGTGCCAGCAGCTTGTCCTGGGGGTTCGGGGAGCTGTTTTTT. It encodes CASSLSWGFGELFF. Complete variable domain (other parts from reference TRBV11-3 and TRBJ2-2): EAGVVQSPRYKIIEKKQPVAFWCNPISGHNTLYWYLQNLGQGPELLIRYENEEAVDDSQLPKDRFSAERLKGVDSTLKIQPAELGDSAVYLCASSLSWGFGELFFGEGSRLTVL.

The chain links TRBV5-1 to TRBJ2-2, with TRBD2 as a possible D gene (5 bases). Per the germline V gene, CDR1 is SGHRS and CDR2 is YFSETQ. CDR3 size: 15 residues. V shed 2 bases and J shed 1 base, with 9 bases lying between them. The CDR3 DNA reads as TGCGCCAGCAGCTTTGAACGGGGGAACACCGGGGAGCTGTTTTTT. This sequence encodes CASSFERGNTGELFF.

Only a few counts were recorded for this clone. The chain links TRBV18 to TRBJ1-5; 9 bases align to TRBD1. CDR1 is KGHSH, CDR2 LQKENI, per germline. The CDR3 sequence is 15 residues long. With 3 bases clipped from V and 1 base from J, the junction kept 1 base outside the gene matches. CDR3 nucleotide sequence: TGTGCCAGCTCACCCGGGACAGGGAGCAATCAGCCCCAGCATTTT. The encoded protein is CASSPGTGSNQPQHF.

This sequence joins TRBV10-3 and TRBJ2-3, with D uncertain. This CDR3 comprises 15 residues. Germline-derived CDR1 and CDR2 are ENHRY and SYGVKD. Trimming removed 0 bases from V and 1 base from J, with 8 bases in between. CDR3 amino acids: CAISESGTGTDTQYF. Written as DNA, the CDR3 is TGTGCCATCAGTGAGTCAGGAACTGGCACAGATACGCAGTATTTT.

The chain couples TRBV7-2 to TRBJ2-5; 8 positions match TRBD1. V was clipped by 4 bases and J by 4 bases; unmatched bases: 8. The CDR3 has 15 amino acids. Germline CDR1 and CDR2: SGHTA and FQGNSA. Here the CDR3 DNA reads TGTGCCAGCAGCTCGGGACAGGATAAGCGAGAGACCCAGTACTTC. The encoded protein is CASSSGQDKRETQYF.

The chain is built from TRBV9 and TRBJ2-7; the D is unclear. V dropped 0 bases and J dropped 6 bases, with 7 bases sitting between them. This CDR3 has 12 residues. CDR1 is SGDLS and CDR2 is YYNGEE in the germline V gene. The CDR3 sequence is CASSVAGAEQYF. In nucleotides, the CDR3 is TGTGCCAGCAGCGTAGCTGGAGCCGAGCAGTACTTC.

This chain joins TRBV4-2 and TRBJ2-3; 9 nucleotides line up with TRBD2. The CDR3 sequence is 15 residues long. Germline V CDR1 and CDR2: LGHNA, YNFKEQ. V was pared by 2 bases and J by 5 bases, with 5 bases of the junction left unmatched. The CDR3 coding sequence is TGTGCCAGCAGCCAATTTATAGCGGGAGAAGATACGCAGTATTTT. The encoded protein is CASSQFIAGEDTQYF.

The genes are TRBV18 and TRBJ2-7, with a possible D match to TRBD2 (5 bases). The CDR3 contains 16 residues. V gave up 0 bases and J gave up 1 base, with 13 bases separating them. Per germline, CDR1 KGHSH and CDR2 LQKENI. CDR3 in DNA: TGTGCCAGCTCACCACCGGAGGCTCCTTCATCCTACGAGCAGTACTTC. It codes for CASSPPEAPSSYEQYF.

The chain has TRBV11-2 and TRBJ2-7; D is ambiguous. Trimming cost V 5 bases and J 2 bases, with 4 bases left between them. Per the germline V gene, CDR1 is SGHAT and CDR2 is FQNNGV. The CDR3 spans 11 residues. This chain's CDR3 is CASSPAYEQYF. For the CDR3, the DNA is TGTGCCAGCAGCCCCGCCTACGAGCAGTACTTC. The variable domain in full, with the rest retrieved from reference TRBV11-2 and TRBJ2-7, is EAGVAQSPRYKIIEKRQSVAFWCNPISGHATLYWYQQILGQGPKLLIQFQNNGVVDDSQLPKDRFSAERLKGVDSTLKIQPAKLEDSAVYLCASSPAYEQYFGPGTRLTVT.

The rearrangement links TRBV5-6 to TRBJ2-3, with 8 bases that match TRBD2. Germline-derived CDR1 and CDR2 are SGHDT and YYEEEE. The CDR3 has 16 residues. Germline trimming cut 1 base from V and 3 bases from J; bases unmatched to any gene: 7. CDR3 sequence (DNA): TGTGCCAGCAGCTTGTTCGGACTAGCAGAAACAGATACGCAGTATTTT. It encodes CASSLFGLAETDTQYF.

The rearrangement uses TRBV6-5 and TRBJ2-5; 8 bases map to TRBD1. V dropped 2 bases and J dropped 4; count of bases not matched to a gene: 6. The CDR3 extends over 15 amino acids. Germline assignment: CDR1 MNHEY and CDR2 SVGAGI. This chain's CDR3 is CASSYGRGLGETQYF. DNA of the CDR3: TGTGCCAGCAGTTACGGCAGGGGGCTAGGAGAGACCCAGTACTTC.

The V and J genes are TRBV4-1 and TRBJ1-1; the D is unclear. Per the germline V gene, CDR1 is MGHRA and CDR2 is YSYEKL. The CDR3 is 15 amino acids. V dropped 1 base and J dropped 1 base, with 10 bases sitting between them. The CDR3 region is CASSQAGGGNTEAFF. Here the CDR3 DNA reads TGCGCCAGCAGCCAAGCGGGAGGAGGGAACACTGAAGCTTTCTTT.

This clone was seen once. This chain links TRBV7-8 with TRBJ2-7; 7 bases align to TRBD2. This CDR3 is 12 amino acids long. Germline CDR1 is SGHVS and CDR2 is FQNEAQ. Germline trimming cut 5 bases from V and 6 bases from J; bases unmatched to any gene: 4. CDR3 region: CASSPGRFEQYF. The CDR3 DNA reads TGTGCCAGCAGCCCCGGGAGGTTCGAGCAGTACTTC.

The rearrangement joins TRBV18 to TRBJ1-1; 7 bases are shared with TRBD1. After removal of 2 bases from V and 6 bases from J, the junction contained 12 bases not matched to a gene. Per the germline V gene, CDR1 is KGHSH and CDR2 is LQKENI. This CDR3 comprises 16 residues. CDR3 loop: CASSPTPIRGTSEAFF. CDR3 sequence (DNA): TGTGCCAGCTCACCAACTCCCATCAGGGGGACTTCTGAAGCTTTCTTT.

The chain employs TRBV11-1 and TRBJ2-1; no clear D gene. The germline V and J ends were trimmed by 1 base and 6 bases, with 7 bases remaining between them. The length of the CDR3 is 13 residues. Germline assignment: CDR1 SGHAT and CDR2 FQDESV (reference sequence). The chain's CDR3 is CASSLVPSNEQFF. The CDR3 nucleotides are TGTGCCAGCAGCTTAGTCCCTAGCAATGAGCAGTTCTTC.

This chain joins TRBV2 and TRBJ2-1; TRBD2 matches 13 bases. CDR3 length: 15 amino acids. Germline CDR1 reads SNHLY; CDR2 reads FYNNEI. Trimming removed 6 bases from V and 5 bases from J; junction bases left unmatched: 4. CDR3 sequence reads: CASRGTSGDNNEQFF. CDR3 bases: TGTGCCAGCAGGGGGACTAGCGGGGACAACAATGAGCAGTTCTTC. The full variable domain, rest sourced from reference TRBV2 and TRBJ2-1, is EPEVTQTPSHQVTQMGQEVILRCVPISNHLYFYWYRQILGQKVEFLVSFYNNEISEKSEIFDDQFSVERPDGSNFTLKIRSTKLEDSAMYFCASRGTSGDNNEQFFGPGTRLTVL.

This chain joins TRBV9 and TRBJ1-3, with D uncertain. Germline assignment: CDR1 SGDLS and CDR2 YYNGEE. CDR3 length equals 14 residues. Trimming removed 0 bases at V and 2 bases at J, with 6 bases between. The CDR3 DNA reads TGTGCCAGCAGCGTAGGGAGTGCTGGAAACACCATATATTTT. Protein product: CASSVGSAGNTIYF.

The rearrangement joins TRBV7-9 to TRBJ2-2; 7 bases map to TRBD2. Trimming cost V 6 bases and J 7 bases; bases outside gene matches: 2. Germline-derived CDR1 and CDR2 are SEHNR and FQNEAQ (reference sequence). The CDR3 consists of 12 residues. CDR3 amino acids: CASSWEGGELFF. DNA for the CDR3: TGTGCCAGCAGTTGGGAGGGCGGGGAGCTGTTTTTT.

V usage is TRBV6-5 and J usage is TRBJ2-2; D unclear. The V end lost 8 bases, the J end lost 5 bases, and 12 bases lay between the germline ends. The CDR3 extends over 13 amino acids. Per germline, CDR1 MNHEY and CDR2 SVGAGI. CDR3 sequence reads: CASADGFTGELFF. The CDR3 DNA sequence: TGTGCCAGCGCAGATGGGTTTACCGGGGAGCTGTTTTTT.

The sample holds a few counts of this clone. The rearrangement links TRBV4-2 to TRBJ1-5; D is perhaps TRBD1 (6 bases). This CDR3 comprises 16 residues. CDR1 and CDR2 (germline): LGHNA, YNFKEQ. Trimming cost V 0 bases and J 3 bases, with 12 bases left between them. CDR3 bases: TGTGCCAGCAGCCAAGAGGAGGGGGTCGACAATCAGCCCCAGCATTTT. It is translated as CASSQEEGVDNQPQHF.

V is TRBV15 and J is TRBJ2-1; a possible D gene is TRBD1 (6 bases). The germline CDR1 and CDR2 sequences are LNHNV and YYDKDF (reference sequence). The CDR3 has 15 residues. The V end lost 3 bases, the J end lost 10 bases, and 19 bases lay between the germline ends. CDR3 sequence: CATSSGMDRLLEQFF. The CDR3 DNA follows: TGTGCCACCAGCAGTGGAATGGACAGACTCCTCGAGCAGTTCTTC. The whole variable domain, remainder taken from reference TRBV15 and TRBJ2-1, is DAMVIQNPRYQVTQFGKPVTLSCSQTLNHNVMYWYQQKSSQAPKLLFHYYDKDFNNEADTPDNFQSRRPNTSFCFLDIRSPGLGDTAMYLCATSSGMDRLLEQFFGPGTRLTVL.

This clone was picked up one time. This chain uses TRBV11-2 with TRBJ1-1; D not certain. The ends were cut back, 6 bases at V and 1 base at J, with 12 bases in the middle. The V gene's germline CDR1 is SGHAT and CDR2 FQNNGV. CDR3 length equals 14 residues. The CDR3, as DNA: TGTGCCAGCAGTTACGTGGCGGGGAACACTGAAGCTTTCTTT. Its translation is CASSYVAGNTEAFF.

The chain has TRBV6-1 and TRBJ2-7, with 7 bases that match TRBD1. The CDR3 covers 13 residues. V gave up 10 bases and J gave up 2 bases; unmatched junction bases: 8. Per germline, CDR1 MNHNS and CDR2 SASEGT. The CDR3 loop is CAMQGDWTYEQYF. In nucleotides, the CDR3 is TGTGCCATGCAGGGGGATTGGACCTACGAGCAGTACTTC.

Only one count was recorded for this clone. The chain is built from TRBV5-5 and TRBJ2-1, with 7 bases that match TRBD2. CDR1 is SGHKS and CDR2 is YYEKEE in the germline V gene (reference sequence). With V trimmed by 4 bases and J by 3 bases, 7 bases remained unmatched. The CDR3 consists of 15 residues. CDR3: CASSPNGDYYNEQFF. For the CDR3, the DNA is TGTGCCAGCAGCCCCAACGGGGACTACTACAATGAGCAGTTCTTC.

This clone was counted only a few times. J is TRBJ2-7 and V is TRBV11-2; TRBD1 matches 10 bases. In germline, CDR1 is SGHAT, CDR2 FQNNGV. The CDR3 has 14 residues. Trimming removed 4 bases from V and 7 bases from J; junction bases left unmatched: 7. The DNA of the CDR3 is TGTGCCAGCAGCTCCCGACAGGGGGCGGAGGAGCAGTACTTC. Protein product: CASSSRQGAEEQYF.

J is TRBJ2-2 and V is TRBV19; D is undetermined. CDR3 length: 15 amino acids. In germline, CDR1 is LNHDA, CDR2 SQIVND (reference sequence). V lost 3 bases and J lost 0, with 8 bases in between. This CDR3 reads CASSMNYPNTGELFF. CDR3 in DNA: TGTGCCAGTAGTATGAACTATCCGAACACCGGGGAGCTGTTTTTT.

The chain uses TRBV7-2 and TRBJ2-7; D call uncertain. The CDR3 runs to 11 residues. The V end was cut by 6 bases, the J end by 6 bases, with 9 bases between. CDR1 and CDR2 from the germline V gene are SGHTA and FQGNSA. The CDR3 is CASSFGTEQYF. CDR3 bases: TGTGCCAGCAGTTTCGGAACCGAGCAGTACTTC. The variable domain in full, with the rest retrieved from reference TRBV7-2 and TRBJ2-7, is GAGVSQSPSNKVTEKGKDVELRCDPISGHTALYWYRQSLGQGLEFLIYFQGNSAPDKSGLPSDRFSAERTGGSVSTLTIQRTQQEDSAVYLCASSFGTEQYFGPGTRLTVT.

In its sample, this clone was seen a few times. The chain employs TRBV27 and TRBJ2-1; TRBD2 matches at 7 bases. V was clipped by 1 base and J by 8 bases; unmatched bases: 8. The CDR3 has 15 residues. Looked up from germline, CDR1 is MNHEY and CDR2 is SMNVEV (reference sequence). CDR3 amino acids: CASSLLAGEHDEQFF. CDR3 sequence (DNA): TGTGCCAGCAGTTTATTGGCGGGAGAACACGATGAGCAGTTCTTC.

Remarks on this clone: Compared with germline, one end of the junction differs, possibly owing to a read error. CDR3 coding DNA: TGTGCGAGCATGCGCGGAAACCAAGAGACCCAGTACTTC. Translated: CASMRGNQETQYF. The genes are TRBV2 and TRBJ2-5, with D hard to call. This CDR3 spans 13 amino acids. CDR1 and CDR2 (germline): SNHLY, FYNNEI.